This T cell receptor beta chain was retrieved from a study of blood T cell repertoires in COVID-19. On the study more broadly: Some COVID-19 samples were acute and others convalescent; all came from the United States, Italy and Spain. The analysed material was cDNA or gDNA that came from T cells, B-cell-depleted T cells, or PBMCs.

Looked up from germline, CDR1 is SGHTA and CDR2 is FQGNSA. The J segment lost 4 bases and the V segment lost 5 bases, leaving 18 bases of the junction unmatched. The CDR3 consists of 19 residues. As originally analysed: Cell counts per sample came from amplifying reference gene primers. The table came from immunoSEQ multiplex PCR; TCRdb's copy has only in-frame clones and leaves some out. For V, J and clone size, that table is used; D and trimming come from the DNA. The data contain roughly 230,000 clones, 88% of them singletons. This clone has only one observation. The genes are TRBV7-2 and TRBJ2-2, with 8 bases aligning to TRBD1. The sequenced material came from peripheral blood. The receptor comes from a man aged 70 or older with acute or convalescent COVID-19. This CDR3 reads CASSVGLLSGRGRTGELFF. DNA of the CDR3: TGTGCCAGCAGCGTAGGGTTGTTATCGGGCAGGGGGCGCACCGGGGAGCTGTTTTTT.